The rows below give T cell receptor beta chains drawn from one sample of a study of T cells in localized non-small cell lung cancer. The repertoire was sequenced with immunoSEQ multiplex PCR; TCRdb's copy has only in-frame clones and lacks some. This table has 25,000 to 35,000 clones, about nine tenths appearing once. Sequences were derived from peripheral blood, sampled before any cancer treatment. These receptors were obtained from a woman aged 35 to 70 with stage I lung adenocarcinoma. Each CDR3 is given with its conserved first and last residue. Fields, in order: J gene, V gene, D gene, clone size, CDR3 DNA, CDR3 protein. The D gene is left open where the match is weak. Clone size is stated in some rows and not others, as once, few, many or a class when expanded.

>TRBJ2-7|TRBV29-1|TRBD1|NA
TGCAGCGTTCACACCGGGACAGGGTACGAGCAGTACTTC
CSVHTGTGYEQYF
>TRBJ2-2|TRBV11-2|TRBD2|once
TGTGCCAGCAGCCAGAGCGGGAGCGCTGGGGAGCTGTTTTTT
CASSQSGSAGELFF
>TRBJ1-5|TRBV7-8|NA|NA
TGTGCCAGCAGCCCGGAAACCGGTGCGGTTTATAGCAATCAGCCCCAGCATTTT
CASSPETGAVYSNQPQHF
>TRBJ2-3|TRBV20-1|NA|NA
TGCAGTGCTACATCAGATACGCAGTATTTT
CSATSDTQYF
>TRBJ2-5|TRBV5-1|TRBD1|NA
TGCGCCAGCAGCTTGGGAGACAGGGGACAGACCCAGTACTTC
CASSLGDRGQTQYF
>TRBJ1-2|TRBV4-3|NA|once
TGCGCCAGCAGCCAAGACCGGGGAGCGTGGTATGGCTACACCTTC
CASSQDRGAWYGYTF
>TRBJ2-5|TRBV9|TRBD2|NA
TGTGCCAGCAGCGGGGGGGAGACTAGCGGGAAAAAGACCCAGTACTTC
CASSGGETSGKKTQYF
>TRBJ2-7|TRBV9|TRBD1|NA
TGTGCCAGCAGCGCCAATCCGGGACAGAACTACGAGCAGTACTTC
CASSANPGQNYEQYF
>TRBJ2-1|TRBV19|NA|few
TGTGCCAGTAGTCTGGGGGCCGCGAGCTACAATGAGCAGTTCTTC
CASSLGAASYNEQFF
>TRBJ1-5|TRBV6-6|NA|NA
TGTGCCAGCAGTCACGGAACACCGGGCAATCAGCCCCAGCATTTT
CASSHGTPGNQPQHF
>TRBJ1-2|TRBV4-3|NA|NA
TGCGCCAGCAGCCAAGAACGGGGGGCGCGTGGCTACACCTTC
CASSQERGARGYTF
>TRBJ1-6|TRBV18|NA|NA
TGTGCCAGCTCACCACAAATTCAGCAGGGGAATTCACCCCTCCACTTT
CASSPQIQQGNSPLHF
>TRBJ2-3|TRBV4-2|TRBD1|NA
TGTGCCAGCAGCCAAGATCGACAGGGGTTCAGGGATACGCAGTATTTT
CASSQDRQGFRDTQYF
>TRBJ1-2|TRBV20-1|NA|NA
TGCAGTGCTTCCAGGGAAGGCGGCTACACCTTC
CSASREGGYTF
>TRBJ1-2|TRBV4-3|TRBD1|once
TGCGCCAGCAGCCAAGATCTCCTTAGGACAGGTCCCGATGGCTACACCTTC
CASSQDLLRTGPDGYTF
>TRBJ2-7|TRBV6-4|NA|NA
TGTGCCAGTAGTGAGGGCCCGGGCCCCTACGAGCAGTACTTC
CASSEGPGPYEQYF
>TRBJ2-3|TRBV28|TRBD1|few
TGTGCCAGCAGTTCAGGGGGAACTGGCACAGATACGCAGTATTTT
CASSSGGTGTDTQYF
>TRBJ1-2|TRBV7-2|NA|NA
TGTGCCAGCAGCTTATCGTCCTCGGGGGGTGGCTATGGCTACACCTTC
CASSLSSSGGGYGYTF
>TRBJ2-7|TRBV7-2|NA|NA
TGTGCCAGCAGCCTCCCAGGCGGAGGGAGGTACGAGCAGTACTTC
CASSLPGGGRYEQYF
>TRBJ2-5|TRBV27|TRBD2|NA
TGTGCCAGCAGTTACTGGACTAGCGGCGATAAAGAGACCCAGTACTTC
CASSYWTSGDKETQYF
>TRBJ2-7|TRBV2|NA|once
TGTGCCAGCAGTGCTAGCTACGAGCAGTACTTC
CASSASYEQYF
>TRBJ2-5|TRBV5-1|NA|NA
TGCGCCAGCGGGACTCGAATACAAGAGACCCAGTACTTC
CASGTRIQETQYF
>TRBJ2-1|TRBV6-6|TRBD2|once
TGTGCCAGCAGTTACCAAGCGGGAACCTACAATGAGCAGTTCTTC
CASSYQAGTYNEQFF
>TRBJ2-7|TRBV5-1|NA|NA
TGCGCCAGCAGCCAATTCTACGAGCAGTACTTC
CASSQFYEQYF
>TRBJ1-6|TRBV6-1|NA|NA
TGTGCCAGCAGTGACGGACAGTTTAATTCACCCCTCCACTTT
CASSDGQFNSPLHF
>TRBJ2-3|TRBV11-2|NA|NA
TGTGCCAGCAGCTTATTTGATACGCAGTATTTT
CASSLFDTQYF
>TRBJ1-4|TRBV30|TRBD1|NA
TGTGCCTGGAGTGTACAGGGGGAAAAACTGTTTTTT
CAWSVQGEKLFF
>TRBJ2-3|TRBV7-2|NA|NA
TGTGCCAGCAAGTTCTTCGGCACAGATACGCAGTATTTT
CASKFFGTDTQYF
>TRBJ1-2|TRBV19|TRBD1|NA
TGTGCCAGTAGTATCGCCGGGACAGGGGGCCGGTCGAGGGGCTACACCTTC
CASSIAGTGGRSRGYTF
>TRBJ2-5|TRBV11-2|NA|few
TGTGCCAGCAGCTTAGAGGCGAGAGGGTTAGAGTACTTC
CASSLEARGLEYF
>TRBJ2-5|TRBV15|NA|NA
TGTGCCACCAGTGAGGGAGGAGAGACCCAGTACTTC
CATSEGGETQYF
>TRBJ1-1|TRBV2|NA|NA
TGTGCCAGCAGTGACCTGAGGACGAACACTGAAGCTTTCTTT
CASSDLRTNTEAFF
>TRBJ1-5|TRBV9|NA|NA
TGTGCCAGCAGCGTAGCCGTAAAGGAGGGGGTGGGGCAGCCCCAGCATTTT
CASSVAVKEGVGQPQHF
>TRBJ1-1|TRBV7-2|NA|NA
TGTGCCAGCAGCTTAGGAGTCAGGAACACTGAAGCTTTCTTT
CASSLGVRNTEAFF
>TRBJ2-1|TRBV5-6|NA|NA
TGTGCCAGCAGCTGGGTGAGCGGGAATGAGCAGTTCTTC
CASSWVSGNEQFF
>TRBJ2-3|TRBV9|NA|NA
TGTGCCAGCAGCGCCCGACTTGCGGTCCACACAGATACGCAGTATTTT
CASSARLAVHTDTQYF
>TRBJ2-3|TRBV5-6|NA|NA
TGTGCCAGCAGCTCCGGGACCCCTAGTCCTAATACGCAGTATTTT
CASSSGTPSPNTQYF
>TRBJ1-2|TRBV7-3|NA|NA
TGTGCCAGCAGCTTAGAGGGGGACTATGGCTACACCTTC
CASSLEGDYGYTF
>TRBJ2-3|TRBV9|TRBD1|NA
TGTGCCAGCAGCGTAACCCCCATCGAGCAGGGGGACACAGATACGCAGTATTTT
CASSVTPIEQGDTDTQYF
>TRBJ2-7|TRBV7-2|TRBD2|NA
TGTGCCAGCACCTTGTCCATTGCGGGGGGGTTCTACGAGCAGTACTTC
CASTLSIAGGFYEQYF
>TRBJ1-2|TRBV29-1|NA|NA
TGCAGCGTTGGGAGTCCCGAGGGTGGCTACACCTTC
CSVGSPEGGYTF
>TRBJ2-6|TRBV11-2|TRBD1|NA
TGTGCCAGCAGCTTAGGGGCAGGGGGATCTTCTGGGGCCAACGTCCTGACTTTC
CASSLGAGGSSGANVLTF
>TRBJ2-1|TRBV28|TRBD1|NA
TGTGCCAGCCGACCTGGGGACAGGGGACCAAATGAGCAGTTCTTC
CASRPGDRGPNEQFF
>TRBJ1-1|TRBV29-1|NA|NA
TGCAGCGTCCGGACGTTTGAGAACACTGAAGCTTTCTTT
CSVRTFENTEAFF
>TRBJ1-5|TRBV7-9|NA|NA
TGTGCCAGCAGCTTAGGGGCAGGGTATCAGCCCCAGCATTTT
CASSLGAGYQPQHF
>TRBJ2-7|TRBV29-1|NA|NA
TGCAGCGTTGAAGCATCCGGGCCGAGGGGCGGGTACGAGCAGTACTTC
CSVEASGPRGGYEQYF
>TRBJ2-6|TRBV6-5|NA|NA
TGTGCCAGCAGTTACTCGAGGTCCTCTGGGGCCAACGTCCTGACTTTC
CASSYSRSSGANVLTF
>TRBJ2-2|TRBV2|NA|NA
TGTGCCAGCAGTGACGAAAAAGGGACCGGGGAGCTGTTTTTT
CASSDEKGTGELFF
>TRBJ1-2|TRBV7-9|NA|NA
TGTGCCAGCAGTTCCTCCGGACTCAATGGCTACACCTTC
CASSSSGLNGYTF
>TRBJ2-7|TRBV28|TRBD2|NA
TGTGCCAGCAGCCCTGCTAGCGGGGGTACCTACGAGCAGTACTTC
CASSPASGGTYEQYF